What follows are 8 T cell receptor beta chains derived from one specimen sequenced in a study of blood T cell repertoires in COVID-19. Profiling relied on immunoSEQ multiplex PCR, and the TCRdb table lists in-frame clones only, not all of them. The table lists about 260,000 clones, more than 75% of them singletons, with roughly 1.6% in the top ten. The sequencing input was peripheral blood. The receptors derive from a woman aged 35 to 49 who had recovered from COVID-19.

The chain uses TRBV7-2 and TRBJ2-1; D gene uncertain. Germline CDR1 SGHTA, CDR2 FQGNSA. This CDR3 comprises 14 residues. Trimming shortened V by 1 base and J by 5 bases, and 9 bases separated the two germline ends. CDR3 amino acids: CASSLDPGHNEQFF. The CDR3 nucleotides read TGTGCCAGCAGCTTAGATCCAGGCCACAATGAGCAGTTCTTC.

This sequence joins TRBV5-5 and TRBJ1-2; unclear D gene. V was trimmed by 4 bases and J by 4 bases, leaving 14 bases between them. CDR1 and CDR2 (germline): SGHKS, YYEKEE (reference sequence). The CDR3 totals 14 residues. The CDR3: CASSPRPTGYGYTF. CDR3 nucleotides: TGTGCCAGCAGCCCCCGGCCCACGGGCTATGGCTACACCTTC. Based on the CDR3 plus reference TRBV5-5 and TRBJ1-2, the full variable domain is DAGVTQSPTHLIKTRGQQVTLRCSPISGHKSVSWYQQVLGQGPQFIFQYYEKEERGRGNFPDRFSARQFPNYSSELNVNALLLGDSALYLCASSPRPTGYGYTFGSGTRLTVV.

This sequence joins TRBV4-3 and TRBJ1-2; a possible D gene is TRBD1 (6 bases). The CDR3 totals 16 residues. With 1 base removed from V and 5 bases from J, the gap between germline ends came to 17 bases. Germline values: CDR1 LGHNA, CDR2 YSLEER. The CDR3 region has the DNA TGCGCCAGCAGCCAAGTGTTCGCCAGGGGTGGGTATGGCTACACCTTC. Residues: CASSQVFARGGYGYTF.

The chain uses TRBV18 and TRBJ2-7; tentative D call: TRBD2 (5 bases). Germline V gene lookup returns CDR1 KGHSH and CDR2 LQKENI. V was pared by 1 base and J by 3 bases, with 13 bases between. The CDR3 has 15 amino acids. This CDR3 reads CASSPLSFGVYEQYF. The CDR3 bases are TGTGCCAGCTCACCACTGTCCTTCGGGGTCTACGAGCAGTACTTC.

The V gene is TRBV5-5, the J gene TRBJ1-4, with 9 bases fitting TRBD1. Trimming at V came to 1 base and at J to 6 bases, leaving 10 bases not matched to a gene. CDR1 and CDR2 (germline): SGHKS, YYEKEE (reference sequence). This CDR3 comprises 17 residues. The CDR3 DNA reads as TGTGCCAGCAGCTTGCTGGGGTCGAGGACAGGGGATGAAAAACTGTTTTTT. This gives the protein CASSLLGSRTGDEKLFF. The full variable domain, in which reference TRBV5-5 and TRBJ1-4 provide the parts outside the CDR3, is DAGVTQSPTHLIKTRGQQVTLRCSPISGHKSVSWYQQVLGQGPQFIFQYYEKEERGRGNFPDRFSARQFPNYSSELNVNALLLGDSALYLCASSLLGSRTGDEKLFFGSGTQLSVL.

V and J are TRBV29-1 and TRBJ1-2, with 8 nucleotides matching TRBD1. V was clipped by 3 bases and J by 3 bases; unmatched bases: 9. The CDR3 length is 15 residues. CDR1 and CDR2 (germline): SQVTM, ANQGSEA. CDR3 amino acids: CSVEDREWHHYGYTF. In nucleotides, the CDR3 is TGCAGCGTTGAGGACAGGGAGTGGCATCACTATGGCTACACCTTC.

This rearrangement joins TRBV3-1 (or the pseudogene TRBV3-2) to TRBJ2-1, with D unresolved. The V gene's germline CDR1 is LGHDT and CDR2 YNNKEL (reference sequence). Trimming shortened V by 1 base and J by 6 bases, and 13 bases separated the two germline ends. The CDR3 is 15 amino acids. Here the CDR3 reads CASSQATQSGNEQFF. The CDR3 DNA sequence: TGTGCCAGCAGCCAAGCGACTCAGTCCGGCAATGAGCAGTTCTTC.

CDR3 amino acids: CASSPTRDMATDTQYF. The CDR3, as DNA: TGTGCCAGCAGCCCTACTCGGGACATGGCCACAGATACGCAGTATTTT. V is TRBV7-8 and J is TRBJ2-3, with D possibly being TRBD1 (6 bases). Germline CDR1 and CDR2: SGHVS and FQNEAQ. The V gene lost 5 bases and the J gene lost 2 bases, with 17 bases spanning the gap. This CDR3 comprises 16 residues.